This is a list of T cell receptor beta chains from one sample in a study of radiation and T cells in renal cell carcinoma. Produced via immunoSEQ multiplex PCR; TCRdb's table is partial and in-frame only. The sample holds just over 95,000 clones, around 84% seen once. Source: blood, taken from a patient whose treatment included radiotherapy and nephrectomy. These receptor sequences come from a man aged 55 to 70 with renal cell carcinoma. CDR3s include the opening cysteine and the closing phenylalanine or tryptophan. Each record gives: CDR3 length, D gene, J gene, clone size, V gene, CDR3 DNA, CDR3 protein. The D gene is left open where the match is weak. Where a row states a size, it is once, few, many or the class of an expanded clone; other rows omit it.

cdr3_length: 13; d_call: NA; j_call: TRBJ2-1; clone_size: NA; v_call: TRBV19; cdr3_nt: TGTGCCAGTAGTAAACAGGGACTCAATGAGCAGTTCTTC; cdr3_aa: CASSKQGLNEQFF
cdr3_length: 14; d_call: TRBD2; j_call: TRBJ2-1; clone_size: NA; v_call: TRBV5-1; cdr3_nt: TGCGCCAGCAGCCCCAATCTAGCGGGAAATGAGCAGTTCTTC; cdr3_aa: CASSPNLAGNEQFF
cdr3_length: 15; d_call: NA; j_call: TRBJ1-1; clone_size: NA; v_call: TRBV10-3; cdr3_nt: TGTGCCATCAAGGGGCACAGGGATAAAGACACTGAAGCTTTCTTT; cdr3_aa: CAIKGHRDKDTEAFF
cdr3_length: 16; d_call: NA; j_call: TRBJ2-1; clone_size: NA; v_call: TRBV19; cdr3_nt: TGTGCCAGTAGTATCGACCGGGACTGGTCCTACAATGAGCAGTTCTTC; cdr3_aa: CASSIDRDWSYNEQFF
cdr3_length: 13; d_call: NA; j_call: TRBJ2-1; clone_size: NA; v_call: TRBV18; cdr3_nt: TGTGCCAGCTCACCAAGACAACACGATGAGCAGTTCTTC; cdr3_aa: CASSPRQHDEQFF
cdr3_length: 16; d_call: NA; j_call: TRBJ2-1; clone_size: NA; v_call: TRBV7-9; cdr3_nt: TGTGCCAGCACCCCCCGCCAGGCAGGTGCTTACAATGAGCAGTTCTTC; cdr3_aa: CASTPRQAGAYNEQFF
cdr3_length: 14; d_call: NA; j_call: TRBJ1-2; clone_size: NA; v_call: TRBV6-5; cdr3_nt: TGTGCCAGCAGTTACCGACGCGCGAACTATGGCTACACCTTC; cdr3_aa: CASSYRRANYGYTF
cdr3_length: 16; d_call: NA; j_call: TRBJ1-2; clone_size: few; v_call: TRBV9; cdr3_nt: TGTGCCAGCAGCACCAGCCAGGGCCGAAGTGACTATGGCTACACCTTC; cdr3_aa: CASSTSQGRSDYGYTF
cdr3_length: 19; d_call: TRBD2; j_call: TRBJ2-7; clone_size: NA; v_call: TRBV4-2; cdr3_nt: TGTGCCAGCAGCCAAGATCCTAGCGGAGGAGCTTTGGTGTCCTACGAGCAGTACTTC; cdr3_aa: CASSQDPSGGALVSYEQYF
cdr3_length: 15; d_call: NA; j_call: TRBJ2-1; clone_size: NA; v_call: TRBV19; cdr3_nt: TGTGCCAGTAGTATTGCTGCGGGGAGGTACAATGAGCAGTTCTTC; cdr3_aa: CASSIAAGRYNEQFF
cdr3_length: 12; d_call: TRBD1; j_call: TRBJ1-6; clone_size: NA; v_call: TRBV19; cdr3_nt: TGTGCCAGCAGGACAGGGCAATCACCCCTCCACTTT; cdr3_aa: CASRTGQSPLHF
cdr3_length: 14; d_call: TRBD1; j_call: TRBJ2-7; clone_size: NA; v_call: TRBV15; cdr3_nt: TGTGCCACCAACCCGACAGGGGGAGGATACGAGCAGTACTTC; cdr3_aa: CATNPTGGGYEQYF
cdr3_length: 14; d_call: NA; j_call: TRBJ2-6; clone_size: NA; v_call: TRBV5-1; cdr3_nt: TGCGCCAGCAGCGCGAGCTCTGGGGCCAACGTCCTGACTTTC; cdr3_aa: CASSASSGANVLTF
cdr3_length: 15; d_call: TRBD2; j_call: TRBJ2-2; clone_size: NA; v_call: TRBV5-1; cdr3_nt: TGCGCCAGCAGCTTGGCCCGGGGGGACACCGGGGAGCTGTTTTTT; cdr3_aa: CASSLARGDTGELFF
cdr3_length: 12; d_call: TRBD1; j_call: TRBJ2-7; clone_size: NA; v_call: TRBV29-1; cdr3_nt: TGCAGCGTTGTACAGGGGGCTGGGGAGCAGTACTTC; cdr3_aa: CSVVQGAGEQYF
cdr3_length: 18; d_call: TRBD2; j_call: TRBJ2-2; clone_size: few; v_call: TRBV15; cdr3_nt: TGTGCCACCAGCAGAGATCGGTCCGGGACTAGCGATACCGGGGAGCTGTTTTTT; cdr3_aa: CATSRDRSGTSDTGELFF
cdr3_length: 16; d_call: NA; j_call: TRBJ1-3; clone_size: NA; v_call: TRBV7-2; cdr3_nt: TGTGCCAGCAGCTTAGGTGGCAGGGAACCCGGAAACACCATATATTTT; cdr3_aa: CASSLGGREPGNTIYF
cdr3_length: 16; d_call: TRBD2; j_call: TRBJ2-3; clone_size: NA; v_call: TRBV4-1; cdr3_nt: TGCGCCAGCAGCGGACTAGCGGGAGAGAGGCCAGATACGCAGTATTTT; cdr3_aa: CASSGLAGERPDTQYF
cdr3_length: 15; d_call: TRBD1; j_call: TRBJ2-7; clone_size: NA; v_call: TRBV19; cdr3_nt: TGTGCCAGTAGTATAAAGGCAGGGGGCTCGCGGGAGCAGTACTTC; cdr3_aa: CASSIKAGGSREQYF
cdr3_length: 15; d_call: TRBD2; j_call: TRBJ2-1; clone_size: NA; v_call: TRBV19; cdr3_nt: TGTGCCAGTAGTGATCCGGGACTAGCGGCCTTCGAGCAGTTCTTC; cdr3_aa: CASSDPGLAAFEQFF
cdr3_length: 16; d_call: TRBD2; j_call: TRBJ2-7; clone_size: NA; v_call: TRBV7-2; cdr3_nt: TGTGCCAGCAGCCGGGGTGGCGGGAGGCCCGACTACGAGCAGTACTTC; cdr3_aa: CASSRGGGRPDYEQYF
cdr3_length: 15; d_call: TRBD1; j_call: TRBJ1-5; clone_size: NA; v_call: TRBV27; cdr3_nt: TGTGCCAGCAGTTTGGGACAGGGTAGCAATCAGCCCCAGCATTTT; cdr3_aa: CASSLGQGSNQPQHF
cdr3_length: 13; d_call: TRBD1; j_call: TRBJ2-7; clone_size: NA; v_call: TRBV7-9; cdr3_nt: TGTGCCAGCAGCTTACAAGGGGGCCACGAGCAGTACTTC; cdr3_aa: CASSLQGGHEQYF
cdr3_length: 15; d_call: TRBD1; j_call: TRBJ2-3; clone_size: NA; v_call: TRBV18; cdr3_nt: TGTGCCAGCTCACCCGGGACAGGGGAAACAGATACGCAGTATTTT; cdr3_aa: CASSPGTGETDTQYF
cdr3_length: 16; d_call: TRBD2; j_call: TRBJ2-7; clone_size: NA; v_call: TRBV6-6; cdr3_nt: TGTGCCAGCAGCCGCGGACTAGCGGGAGTGGCCTACGAGCAGTACTTC; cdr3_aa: CASSRGLAGVAYEQYF
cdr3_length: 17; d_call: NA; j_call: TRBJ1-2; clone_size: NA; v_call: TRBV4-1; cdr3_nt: TGCGCCAGCAGCCAAGATTTGCAGCTCCGGGGTACCTATGGCTACACCTTC; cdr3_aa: CASSQDLQLRGTYGYTF
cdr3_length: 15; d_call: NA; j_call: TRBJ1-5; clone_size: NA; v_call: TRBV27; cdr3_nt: TGTGCCAGCAGTGCGGCAGCGTATAGCAATCAGCCCCAGCATTTT; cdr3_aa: CASSAAAYSNQPQHF
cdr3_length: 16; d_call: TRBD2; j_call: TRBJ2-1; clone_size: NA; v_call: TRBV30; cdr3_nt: TGTGCCTGGAGCGGACTCCGACTAGCAGGGTCTCGAGGGCAGTTCTTC; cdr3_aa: CAWSGLRLAGSRGQFF
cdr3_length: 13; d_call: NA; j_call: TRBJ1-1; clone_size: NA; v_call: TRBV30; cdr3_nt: TGTGCCTGGAGTGTACGTTCCCCTCATGAAGCTTTCTTT; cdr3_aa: CAWSVRSPHEAFF
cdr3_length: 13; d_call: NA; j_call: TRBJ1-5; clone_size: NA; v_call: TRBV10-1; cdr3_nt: TGCGCCAGCAGTGAGTCGAGGGGTCTTCCCCAGCATTTT; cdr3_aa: CASSESRGLPQHF
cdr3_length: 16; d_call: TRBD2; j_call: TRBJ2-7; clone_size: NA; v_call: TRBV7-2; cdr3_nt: TGTGCCAGCAGCCTCACCATCCCCGGGACTAGTGGTTCGGTGTACTTC; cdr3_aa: CASSLTIPGTSGSVYF
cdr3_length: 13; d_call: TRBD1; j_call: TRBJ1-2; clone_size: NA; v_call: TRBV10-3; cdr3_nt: TGTGCCATCGGGACAGGGGGTTTATATGGCTACACCTTC; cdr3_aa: CAIGTGGLYGYTF
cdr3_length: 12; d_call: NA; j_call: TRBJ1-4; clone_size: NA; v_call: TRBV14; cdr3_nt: TGTGCCAGCAGCCAAGACCCCAGGGTGAGATTTTTT; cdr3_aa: CASSQDPRVRFF
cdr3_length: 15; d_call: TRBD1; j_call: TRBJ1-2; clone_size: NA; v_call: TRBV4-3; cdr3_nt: TGCGCCAGCAGCCCACCGGGACAGCTTAACTATGGCTACACCTTC; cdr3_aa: CASSPPGQLNYGYTF
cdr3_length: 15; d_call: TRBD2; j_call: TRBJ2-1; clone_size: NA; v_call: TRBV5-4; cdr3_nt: TGTGCCAGCAGCTCTAACCCCTGGGGAGGGTATGAGCAGTTCTTC; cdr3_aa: CASSSNPWGGYEQFF
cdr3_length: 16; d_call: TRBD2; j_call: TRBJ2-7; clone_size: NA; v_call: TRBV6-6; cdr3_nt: TGTGCCAGCAGTTACTCGATTGAGCGGGAGGGCTCCGAGCAGTACTTC; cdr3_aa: CASSYSIEREGSEQYF
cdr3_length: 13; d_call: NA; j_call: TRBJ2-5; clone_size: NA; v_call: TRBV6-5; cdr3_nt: TGTGCCAGAGACAGTCCGGTGGGAGAGACCCAGTACTTC; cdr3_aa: CARDSPVGETQYF
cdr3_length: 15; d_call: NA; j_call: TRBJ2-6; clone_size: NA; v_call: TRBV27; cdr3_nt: TGTGCCAGCGGCCGGCCGAACTCTGGGGCCAACGTCCTGACTTTC; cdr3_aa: CASGRPNSGANVLTF
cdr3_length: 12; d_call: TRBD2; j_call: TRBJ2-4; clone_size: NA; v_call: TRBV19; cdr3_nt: TGTGCCAGTAGTATGAGGGAGGGCATTCAGTACTTC; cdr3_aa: CASSMREGIQYF
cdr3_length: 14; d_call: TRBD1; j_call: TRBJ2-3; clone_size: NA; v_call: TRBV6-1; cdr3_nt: TGTGCCAGCAGTGCGGACAGGGGCACAGATACGCAGTATTTT; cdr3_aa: CASSADRGTDTQYF
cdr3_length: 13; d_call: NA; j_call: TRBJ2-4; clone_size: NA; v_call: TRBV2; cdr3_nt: TGTGCCAGCAGCGTGACGTCCAAAAACATTCAGTACTTC; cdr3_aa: CASSVTSKNIQYF
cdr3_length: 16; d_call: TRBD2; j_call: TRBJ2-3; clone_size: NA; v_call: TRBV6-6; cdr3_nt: TGTGCCAGCAGTTACGGGGTAGCGGGCTCGAGGGATACGCAGTATTTT; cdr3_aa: CASSYGVAGSRDTQYF
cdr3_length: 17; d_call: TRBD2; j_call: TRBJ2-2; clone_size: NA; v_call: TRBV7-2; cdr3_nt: TGTGCCAGCAGCTCCTTAGGGAGCGGGAGGCGGACCGGGGAGCTGTTTTTT; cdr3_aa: CASSSLGSGRRTGELFF
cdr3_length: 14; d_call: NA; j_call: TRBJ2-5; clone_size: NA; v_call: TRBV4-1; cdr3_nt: TGCGCCAGCAGCCAAGATCCGGGAGATGTGACCCAGTACTTC; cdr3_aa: CASSQDPGDVTQYF
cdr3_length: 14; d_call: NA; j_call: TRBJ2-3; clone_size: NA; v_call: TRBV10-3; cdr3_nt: TGTGCCACCCTCATGGACCGAAGCACAGATACGCAGTATTTT; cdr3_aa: CATLMDRSTDTQYF
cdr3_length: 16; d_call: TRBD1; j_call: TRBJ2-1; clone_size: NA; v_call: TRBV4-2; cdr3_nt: TGTGCCAGCAGCTCTCTGGCGGGACAGGAGTACAATGAGCAGTTCTTC; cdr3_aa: CASSSLAGQEYNEQFF
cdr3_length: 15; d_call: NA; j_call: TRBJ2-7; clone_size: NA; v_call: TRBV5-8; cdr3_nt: TGTGCCAGCAGCCCCCACCGGCAGGGTACCTACGAGCAGTACTTC; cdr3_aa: CASSPHRQGTYEQYF
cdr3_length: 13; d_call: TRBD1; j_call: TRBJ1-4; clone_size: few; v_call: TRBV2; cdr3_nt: TGTGCCAGCAGTGAAACGACAGGGACTAAACTGTTTTTT; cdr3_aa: CASSETTGTKLFF
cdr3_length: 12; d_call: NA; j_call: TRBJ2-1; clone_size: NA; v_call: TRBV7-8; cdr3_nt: TGTGCCAGCAGCGAATATCGAACTGCGCAGTTCTTC; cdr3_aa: CASSEYRTAQFF
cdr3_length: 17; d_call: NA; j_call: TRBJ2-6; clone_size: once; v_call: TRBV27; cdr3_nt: TGTGCCAGCAGTTTTAATGTCATCCCCTCTGGGGCCAACGTCCTGACTTTC; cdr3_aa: CASSFNVIPSGANVLTF
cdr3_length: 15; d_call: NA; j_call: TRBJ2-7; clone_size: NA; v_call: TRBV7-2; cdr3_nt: TGTGCCAGCAGCTTAGCGGCAGGGAGCTCCTACGAGCAGTACTTC; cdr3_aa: CASSLAAGSSYEQYF
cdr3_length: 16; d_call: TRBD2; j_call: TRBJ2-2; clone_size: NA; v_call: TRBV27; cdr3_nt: TGTGCCAGCCGGAAGGGACTAGCGGGGAACACCGGGGAGCTGTTTTTT; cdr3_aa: CASRKGLAGNTGELFF
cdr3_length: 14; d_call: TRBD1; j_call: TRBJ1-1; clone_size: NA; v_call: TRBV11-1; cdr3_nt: TGTGCCAGCAGCCAAACAGGGGGTAGTACTGAAGCTTTCTTT; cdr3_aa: CASSQTGGSTEAFF
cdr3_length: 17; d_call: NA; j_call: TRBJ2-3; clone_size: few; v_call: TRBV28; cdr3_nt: TGTGCCAGCAGTCCTACTAGGAGGGCCTCGAACACAGATACGCAGTATTTT; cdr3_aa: CASSPTRRASNTDTQYF
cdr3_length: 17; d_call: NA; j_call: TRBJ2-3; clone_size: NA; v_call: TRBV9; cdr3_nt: TGTGCCAGCAGCACCCGAGCCGGGACTCCTCTCACAGATACGCAGTATTTT; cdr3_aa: CASSTRAGTPLTDTQYF
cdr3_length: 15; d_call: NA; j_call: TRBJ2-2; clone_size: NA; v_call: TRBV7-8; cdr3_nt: TGTGCCAGCAGCTACACAGAGACTAGTGCAGGGGAGCTGTTTTTT; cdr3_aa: CASSYTETSAGELFF
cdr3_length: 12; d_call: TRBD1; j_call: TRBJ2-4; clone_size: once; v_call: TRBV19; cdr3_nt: TGTGCCAGTGCCCTACAGGGGAACATTCAGTACTTC; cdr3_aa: CASALQGNIQYF